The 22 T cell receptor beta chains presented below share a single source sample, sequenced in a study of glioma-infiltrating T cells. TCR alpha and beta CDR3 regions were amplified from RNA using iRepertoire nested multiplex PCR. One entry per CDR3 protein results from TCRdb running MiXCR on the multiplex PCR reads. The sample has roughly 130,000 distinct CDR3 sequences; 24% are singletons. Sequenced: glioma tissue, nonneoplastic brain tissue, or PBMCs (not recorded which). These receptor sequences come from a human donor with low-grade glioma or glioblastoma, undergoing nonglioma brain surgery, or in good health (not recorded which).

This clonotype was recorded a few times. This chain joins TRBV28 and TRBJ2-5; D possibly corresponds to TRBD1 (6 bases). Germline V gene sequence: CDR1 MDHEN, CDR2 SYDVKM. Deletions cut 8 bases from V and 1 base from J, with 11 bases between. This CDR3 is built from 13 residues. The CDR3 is CASETGFQETQYF. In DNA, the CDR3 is TGTGCCAGCGAGACAGGTTTCCAAGAGACCCAGTACTTC.

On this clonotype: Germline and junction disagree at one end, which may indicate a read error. The chain's CDR3 is CATSDSWEGQGCTGELFF. The CDR3 DNA reads TGTGCCACCAGTGATTCTTGGGAGGGACAGGGATGCACCGGGGAGCTGTTTTTT. The V and J genes are TRBV12-3 or TRBV12-4 and TRBJ2-2; 9 bases align to TRBD1. CDR3 length: 18 amino acids.

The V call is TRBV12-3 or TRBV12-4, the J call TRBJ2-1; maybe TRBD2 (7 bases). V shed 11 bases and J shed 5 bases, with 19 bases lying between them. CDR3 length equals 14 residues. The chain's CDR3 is CAAPGGPWDNEQFF. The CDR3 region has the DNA TGTGCCGCCCCCGGGGGGCCGTGGGACAATGAGCAGTTCTTC.

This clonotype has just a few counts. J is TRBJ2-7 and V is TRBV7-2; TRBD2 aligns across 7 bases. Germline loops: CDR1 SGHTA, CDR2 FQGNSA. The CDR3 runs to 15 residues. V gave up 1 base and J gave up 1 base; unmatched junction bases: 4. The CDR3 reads CASSLGTSLSYEQYV. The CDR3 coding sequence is TGTGCCAGCAGCTTAGGGACTAGTTTGTCCTACGAGCAGTACGTC.

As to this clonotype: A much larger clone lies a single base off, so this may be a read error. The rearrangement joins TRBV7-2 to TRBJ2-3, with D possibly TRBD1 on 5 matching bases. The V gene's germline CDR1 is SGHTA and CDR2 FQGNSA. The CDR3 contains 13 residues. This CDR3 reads CACSLPGSDTQYF. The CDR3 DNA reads TGTGCCTGCAGCTTACCAGGGTCGGATACGCAGTATTTT. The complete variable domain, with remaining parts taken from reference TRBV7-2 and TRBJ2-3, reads GAGVSQSPSNKVTEKGKDVELRCDPISGHTALYWYRQSLGQGLEFLIYFQGNSAPDKSGLPSDRFSAERTGGSVSTLTIQRTQQEDSAVYLCACSLPGSDTQYFGPGTRLTVL.

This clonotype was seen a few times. Here the CDR3 reads CASSKLGDQPQHF. The CDR3 DNA reads TGTGCCAGCAGCAAGCTAGGGGATCAGCCCCAGCATTTT. V and J are TRBV2 and TRBJ1-5; tentative D call: TRBD1 (5 bases). V was trimmed by 6 bases and J by 5 bases, leaving 11 bases between them. Germline CDR1 reads SNHLY; CDR2 reads FYNNEI. This CDR3 contains 13 residues.

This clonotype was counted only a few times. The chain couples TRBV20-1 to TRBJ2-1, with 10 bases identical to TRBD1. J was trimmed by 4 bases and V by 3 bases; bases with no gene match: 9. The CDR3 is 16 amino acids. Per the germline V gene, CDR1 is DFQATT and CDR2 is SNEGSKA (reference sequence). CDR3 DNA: TGCAGTGCTAGCCAGACCGGGACAGGGGCATACAATGAGCAGTTCTTC. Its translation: CSASQTGTGAYNEQFF.

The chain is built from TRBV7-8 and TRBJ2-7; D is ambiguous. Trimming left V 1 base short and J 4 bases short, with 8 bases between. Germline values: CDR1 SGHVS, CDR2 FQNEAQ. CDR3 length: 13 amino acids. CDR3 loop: CASSLDSQYEQYV. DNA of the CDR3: TGTGCCAGCAGCTTAGACAGTCAGTACGAGCAGTACGTC.

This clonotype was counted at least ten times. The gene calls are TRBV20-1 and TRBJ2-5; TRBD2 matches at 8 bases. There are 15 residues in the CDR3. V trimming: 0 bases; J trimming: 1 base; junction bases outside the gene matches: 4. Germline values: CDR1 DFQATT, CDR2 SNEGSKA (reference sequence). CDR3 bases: TGCAGTGCTAGAGATCACCGGGGGGGCCAAGAGACCCAGTACTTC. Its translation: CSARDHRGGQETQYF.

CDR3 coding DNA: TGTGCCAGCAGTACTCCGGGACAGGGGTCCGGGGAGCTGTTTTTT. Translated, it gives CASSTPGQGSGELFF. J is TRBJ2-2 and V is TRBV28; 10 bases fit TRBD1. Germline CDR1 and CDR2: MDHEN and SYDVKM. V trimming: 5 bases; J trimming: 6 bases; junction bases outside the gene matches: 6. The CDR3 is 15 residues long.

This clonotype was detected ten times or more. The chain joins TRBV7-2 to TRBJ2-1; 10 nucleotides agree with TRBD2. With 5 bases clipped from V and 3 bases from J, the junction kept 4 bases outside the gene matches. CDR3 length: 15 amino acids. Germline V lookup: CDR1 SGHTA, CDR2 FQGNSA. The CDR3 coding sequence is TGTGCCAGCAGCCAACGGACTAGCGGCTACAATGAGCAGTTCTTC. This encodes CASSQRTSGYNEQFF.

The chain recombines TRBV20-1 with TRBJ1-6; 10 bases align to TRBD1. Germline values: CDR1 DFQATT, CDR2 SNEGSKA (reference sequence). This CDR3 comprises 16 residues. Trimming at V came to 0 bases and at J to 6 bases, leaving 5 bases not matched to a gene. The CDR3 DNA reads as TGCAGTGCTAGAGAAGACAGGGGGCGTATTAATTCACCCCTCCACTTT. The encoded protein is CSAREDRGRINSPLHF.

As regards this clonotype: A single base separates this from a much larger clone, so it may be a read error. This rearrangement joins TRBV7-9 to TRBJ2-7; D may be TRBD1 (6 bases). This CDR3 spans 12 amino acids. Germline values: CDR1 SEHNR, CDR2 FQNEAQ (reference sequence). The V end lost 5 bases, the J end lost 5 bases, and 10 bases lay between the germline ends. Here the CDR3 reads CASSLTGNEQYV. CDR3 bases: TGTGCCAGCAGCCTAACAGGGAACGAGCAGTACGTC.

CDR3 amino acids: CASSQVGVGELFF. The CDR3, as DNA: TGTGCCAGCAGCCAAGTCGGAGTCGGGGAGCTGTTTTTT. The gene calls are TRBV4-2 and TRBJ2-2; D gene ambiguous. The germline V gene encodes CDR1 LGHNA and CDR2 YNFKEQ. V was pared by 1 base and J by 7 bases, with 7 bases between. The CDR3 contains 13 residues.

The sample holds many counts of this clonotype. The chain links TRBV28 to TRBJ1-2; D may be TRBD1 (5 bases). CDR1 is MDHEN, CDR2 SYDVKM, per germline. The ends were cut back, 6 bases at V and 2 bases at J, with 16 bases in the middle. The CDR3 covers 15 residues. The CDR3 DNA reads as TGTGCCAGCAGCGAAGGATATCAGGGAAACTATGGCTACACCTTC. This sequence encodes CASSEGYQGNYGYTF.

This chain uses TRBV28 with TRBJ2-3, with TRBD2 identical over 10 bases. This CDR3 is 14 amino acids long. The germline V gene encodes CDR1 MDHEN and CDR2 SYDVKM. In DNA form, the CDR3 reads TGTGTCCTGAAAGCGGGGGGGAACTCAGATACGCAGTATTTT. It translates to CVLKAGGNSDTQYF.

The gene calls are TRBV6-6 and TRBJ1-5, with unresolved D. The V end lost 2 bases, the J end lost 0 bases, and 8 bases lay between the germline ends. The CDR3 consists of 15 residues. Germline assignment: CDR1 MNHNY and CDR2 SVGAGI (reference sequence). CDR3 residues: CASSYAQNSNQPQHF. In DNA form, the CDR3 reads TGTGCCAGCAGTTACGCCCAGAATAGCAATCAGCCCCAGCATTTT.

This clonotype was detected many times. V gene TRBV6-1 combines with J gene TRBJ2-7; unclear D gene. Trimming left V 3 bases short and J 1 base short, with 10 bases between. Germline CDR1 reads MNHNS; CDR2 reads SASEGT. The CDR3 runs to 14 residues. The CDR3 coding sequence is TGTGCCAGCAGTGAGGTAGGACGATCCTACGAGCAGTACGTC. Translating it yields CASSEVGRSYEQYV.

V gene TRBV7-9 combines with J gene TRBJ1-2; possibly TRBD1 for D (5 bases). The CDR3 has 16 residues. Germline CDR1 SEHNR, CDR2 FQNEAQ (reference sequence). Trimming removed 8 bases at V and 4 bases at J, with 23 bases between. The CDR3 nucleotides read TGTGCCAGCTGCGGGGCAGGTCCGACCTTAGGCTATGGCTACACCTTC. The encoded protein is CASCGAGPTLGYGYTF.

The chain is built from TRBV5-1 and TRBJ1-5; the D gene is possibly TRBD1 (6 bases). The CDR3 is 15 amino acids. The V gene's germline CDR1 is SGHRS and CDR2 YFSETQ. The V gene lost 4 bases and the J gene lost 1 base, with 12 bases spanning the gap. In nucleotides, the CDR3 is TGCGCCAGCAGCGAGGGGGGGACCAGCAATCAGCCCCAGCATTTT. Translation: CASSEGGTSNQPQHF.

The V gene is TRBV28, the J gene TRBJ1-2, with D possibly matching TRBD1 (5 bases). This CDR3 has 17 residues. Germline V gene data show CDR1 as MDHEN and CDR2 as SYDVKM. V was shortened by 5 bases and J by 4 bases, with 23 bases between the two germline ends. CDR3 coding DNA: TGTGCCAGCAGTGTTGGTGGGGCACTTCAAGAAGGCTATGGCTACACCTTC. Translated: CASSVGGALQEGYGYTF.

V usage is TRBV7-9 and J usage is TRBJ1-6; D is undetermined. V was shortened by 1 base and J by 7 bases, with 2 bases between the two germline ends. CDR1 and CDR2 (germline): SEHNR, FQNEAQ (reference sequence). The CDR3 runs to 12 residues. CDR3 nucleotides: TGTGCCAGCAGCTTAGGGAATTCACCCCTCCACTTT. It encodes CASSLGNSPLHF. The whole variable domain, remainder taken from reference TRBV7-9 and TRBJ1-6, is DTGVSQNPRHKITKRGQNVTFRCDPISEHNRLYWYRQTLGQGPEFLTYFQNEAQLEKSRLLSDRFSAERPKGSFSTLEIQRTEQGDSAMYLCASSLGNSPLHFGNGTRLTVT.